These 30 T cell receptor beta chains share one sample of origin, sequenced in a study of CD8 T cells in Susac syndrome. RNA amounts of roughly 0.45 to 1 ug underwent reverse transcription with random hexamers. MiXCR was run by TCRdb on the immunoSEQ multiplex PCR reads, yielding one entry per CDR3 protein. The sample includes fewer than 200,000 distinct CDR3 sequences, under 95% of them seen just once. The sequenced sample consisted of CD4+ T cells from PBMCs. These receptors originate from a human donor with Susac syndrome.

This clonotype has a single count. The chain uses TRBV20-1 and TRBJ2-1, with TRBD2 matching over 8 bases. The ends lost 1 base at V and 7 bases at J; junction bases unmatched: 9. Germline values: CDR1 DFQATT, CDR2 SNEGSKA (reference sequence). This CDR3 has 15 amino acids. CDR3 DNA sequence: TGCAGTGCTAGAGCTCCGATTACTAGCGGTAATGAGCAGTTCTTC. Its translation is CSARAPITSGNEQFF.

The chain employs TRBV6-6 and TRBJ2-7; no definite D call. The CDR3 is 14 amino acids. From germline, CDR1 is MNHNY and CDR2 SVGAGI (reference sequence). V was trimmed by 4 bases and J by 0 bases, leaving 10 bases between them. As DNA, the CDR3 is TGTGCCAGCAGTTTGGGCCGGAGCTCCTACGAGCAGTACTTC. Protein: CASSLGRSSYEQYF.

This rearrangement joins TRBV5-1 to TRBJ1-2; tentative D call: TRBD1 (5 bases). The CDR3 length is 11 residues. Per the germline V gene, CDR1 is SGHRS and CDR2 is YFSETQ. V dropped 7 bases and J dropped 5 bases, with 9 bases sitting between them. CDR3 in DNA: TGCGCCAGCGGGGACGGATATGGCTACACCTTC. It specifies CASGDGYGYTF. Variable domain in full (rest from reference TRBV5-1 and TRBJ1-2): KAGVTQTPRYLIKTRGQQVTLSCSPISGHRSVSWYQQTPGQGLQFLFEYFSETQRNKGNFPGRFSGRQFSNSRSEMNVSTLELGDSALYLCASGDGYGYTFGSGTRLTVV.

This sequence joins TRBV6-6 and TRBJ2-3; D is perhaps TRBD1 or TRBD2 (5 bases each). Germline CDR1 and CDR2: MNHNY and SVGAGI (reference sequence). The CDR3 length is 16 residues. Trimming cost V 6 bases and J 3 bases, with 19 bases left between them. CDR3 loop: CASRRSGTLGTDTQYF. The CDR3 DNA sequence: TGTGCCAGCAGACGATCCGGGACCCTAGGGACAGATACGCAGTATTTT.

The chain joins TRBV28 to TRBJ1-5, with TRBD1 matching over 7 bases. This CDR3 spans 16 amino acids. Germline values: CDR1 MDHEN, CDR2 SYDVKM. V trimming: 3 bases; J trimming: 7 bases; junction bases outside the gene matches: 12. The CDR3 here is CASSFPRGQVGQPQHF. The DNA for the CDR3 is TGTGCCAGCAGTTTCCCGCGTGGACAGGTTGGACAGCCCCAGCATTTT.

CDR3 DNA sequence: TGCGCCAGCAGCCAAGATCAACAGGGCCGCACAGATACGCAGTATTTT. Its translation is CASSQDQQGRTDTQYF. The rearrangement uses TRBV4-3 and TRBJ2-3; the D gene is possibly TRBD1 (6 bases). There are 16 residues in the CDR3. Germline CDR1 and CDR2: LGHNA and YSLEER. Trimming shortened V by 0 bases and J by 1 base, and 11 bases separated the two germline ends.

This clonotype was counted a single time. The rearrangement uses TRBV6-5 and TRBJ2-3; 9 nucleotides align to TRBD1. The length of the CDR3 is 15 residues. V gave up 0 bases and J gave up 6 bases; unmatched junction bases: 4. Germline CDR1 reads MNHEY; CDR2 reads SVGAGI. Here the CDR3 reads CASSYSTGGPDTQYF. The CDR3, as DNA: TGTGCCAGCAGTTACTCGACAGGGGGTCCCGATACGCAGTATTTT.

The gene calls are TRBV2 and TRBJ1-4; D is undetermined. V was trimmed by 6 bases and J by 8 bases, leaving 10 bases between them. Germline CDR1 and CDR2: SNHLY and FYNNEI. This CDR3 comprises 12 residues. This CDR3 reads CASSWTGEKLFF. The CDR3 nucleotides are TGTGCCAGCAGCTGGACGGGCGAAAAACTGTTTTTT.

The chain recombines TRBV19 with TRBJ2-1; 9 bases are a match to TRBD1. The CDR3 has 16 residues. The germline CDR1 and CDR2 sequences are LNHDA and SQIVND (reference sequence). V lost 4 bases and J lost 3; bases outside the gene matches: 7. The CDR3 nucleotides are TGTGCCAGTAGTAGTTTTTCGGGACAGGGCTACAATGAGCAGTTCTTC. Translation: CASSSFSGQGYNEQFF. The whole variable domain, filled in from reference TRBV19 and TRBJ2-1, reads DGGITQSPKYLFRKEGQNVTLSCEQNLNHDAMYWYRQDPGQGLRLIYYSQIVNDFQKGDIAEGYSVSREKKESFPLTVTSAQKNPTAFYLCASSSFSGQGYNEQFFGPGTRLTVL.

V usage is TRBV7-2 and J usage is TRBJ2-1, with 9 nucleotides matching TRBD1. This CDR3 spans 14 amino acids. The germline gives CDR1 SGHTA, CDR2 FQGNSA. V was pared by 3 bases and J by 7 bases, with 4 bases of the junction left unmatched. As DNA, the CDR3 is TGTGCCAGCAGCTTTACAGGGGGCGGGAATGAGCAGTTCTTC. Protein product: CASSFTGGGNEQFF.

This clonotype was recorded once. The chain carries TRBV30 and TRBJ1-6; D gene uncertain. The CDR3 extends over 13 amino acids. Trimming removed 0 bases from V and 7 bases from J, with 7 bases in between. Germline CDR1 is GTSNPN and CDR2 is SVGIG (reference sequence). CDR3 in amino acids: CAWSVDRNSPLHF. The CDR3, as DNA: TGTGCCTGGAGTGTAGACCGAAATTCACCCCTCCACTTT.

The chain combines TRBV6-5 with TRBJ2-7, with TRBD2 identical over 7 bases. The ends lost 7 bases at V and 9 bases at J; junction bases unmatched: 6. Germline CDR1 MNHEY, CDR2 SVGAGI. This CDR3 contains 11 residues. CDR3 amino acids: CASTGREGQYF. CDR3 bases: TGTGCCAGCACAGGGAGGGAGGGGCAGTACTTC.

Here the CDR3 reads CSAPTSGLGYGYTF. For the CDR3, the DNA is TGCAGTGCACCTACTTCGGGGTTAGGGTATGGCTACACCTTC. The chain uses TRBV20-1 and TRBJ1-2; D remains ambiguous. This CDR3 region has 14 residues. Between the trimmed V and J ends, which lost 6 bases and 5 bases, there was a span of 19 bases. Per the germline V gene, CDR1 is DFQATT and CDR2 is SNEGSKA (reference sequence).

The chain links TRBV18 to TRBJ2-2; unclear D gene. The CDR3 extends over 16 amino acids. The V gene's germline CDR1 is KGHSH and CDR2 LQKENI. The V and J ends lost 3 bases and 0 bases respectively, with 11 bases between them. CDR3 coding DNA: TGTGCCAGCTCACCCGGGCCAGCCGCGAACACCGGGGAGCTGTTTTTT. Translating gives CASSPGPAANTGELFF. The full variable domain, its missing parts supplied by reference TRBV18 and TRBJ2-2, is NAGVMQNPRHLVRRRGQEARLRCSPMKGHSHVYWYRQLPEEGLKFMVYLQKENIIDESGMPKERFSAEFPKEGPSILRIQQVVRGDSAAYFCASSPGPAANTGELFFGEGSRLTVL.

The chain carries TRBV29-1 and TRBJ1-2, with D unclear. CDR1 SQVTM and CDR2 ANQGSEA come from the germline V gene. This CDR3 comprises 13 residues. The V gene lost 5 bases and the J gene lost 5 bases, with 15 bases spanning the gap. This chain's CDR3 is CSVREAGGYGYTF. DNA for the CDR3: TGCAGCGTTCGGGAGGCAGGAGGGTATGGCTACACCTTC.

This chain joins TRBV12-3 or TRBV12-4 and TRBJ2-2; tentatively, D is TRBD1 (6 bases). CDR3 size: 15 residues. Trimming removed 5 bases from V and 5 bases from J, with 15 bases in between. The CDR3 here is CASSTDTQGTGELFF. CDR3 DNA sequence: TGTGCCAGCAGTACTGACACCCAGGGGACCGGGGAGCTGTTTTTT.

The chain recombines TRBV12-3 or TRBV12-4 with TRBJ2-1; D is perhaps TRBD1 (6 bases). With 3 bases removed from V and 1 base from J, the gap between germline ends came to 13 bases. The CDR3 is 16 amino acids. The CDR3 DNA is TGTGCCAGCAGTTTGTCTCGGCAGGGGTCCTACAATGAGCAGTTCTTC. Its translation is CASSLSRQGSYNEQFF.

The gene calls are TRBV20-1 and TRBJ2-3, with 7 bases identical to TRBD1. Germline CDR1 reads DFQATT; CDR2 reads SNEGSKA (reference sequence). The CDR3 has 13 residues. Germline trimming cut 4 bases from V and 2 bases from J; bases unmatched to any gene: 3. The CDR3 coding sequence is TGCAGTGCTATAGACAGGGACACAGATACGCAGTATTTT. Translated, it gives CSAIDRDTDTQYF.

For the CDR3, the DNA is TGTGCCAGCAGTGAAGCCGGGACACCATTCTATGGCTACACCTTC. Amino acids: CASSEAGTPFYGYTF. The chain employs TRBV12-3 or TRBV12-4 and TRBJ1-2; perhaps TRBD1 as D (6 bases). The germline V and J ends were trimmed by 5 bases and 4 bases, with 17 bases remaining between them. There are 15 residues in the CDR3.

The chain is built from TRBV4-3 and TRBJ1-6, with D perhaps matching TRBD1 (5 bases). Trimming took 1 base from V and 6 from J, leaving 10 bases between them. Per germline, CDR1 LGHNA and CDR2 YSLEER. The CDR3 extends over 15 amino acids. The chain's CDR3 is CASSQGGQGNSPLHF. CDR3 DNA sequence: TGCGCCAGCAGCCAAGGCGGTCAGGGTAATTCACCCCTCCACTTT.

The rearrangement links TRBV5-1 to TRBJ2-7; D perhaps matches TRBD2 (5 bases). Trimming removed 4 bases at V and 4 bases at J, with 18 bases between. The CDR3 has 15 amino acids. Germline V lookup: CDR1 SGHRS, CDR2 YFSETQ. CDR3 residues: CASSPSGLSSYEQYF. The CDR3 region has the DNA TGCGCCAGCAGCCCGTCCGGACTTTCCTCATACGAGCAGTACTTC.

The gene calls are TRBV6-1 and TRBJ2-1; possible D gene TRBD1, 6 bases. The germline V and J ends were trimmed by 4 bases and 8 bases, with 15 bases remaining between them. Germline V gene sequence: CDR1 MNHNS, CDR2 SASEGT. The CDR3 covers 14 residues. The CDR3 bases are TGTGCCAGCAGTGTGGGGGCAGGGCGCGATGAGCAGTTCTTC. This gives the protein CASSVGAGRDEQFF.

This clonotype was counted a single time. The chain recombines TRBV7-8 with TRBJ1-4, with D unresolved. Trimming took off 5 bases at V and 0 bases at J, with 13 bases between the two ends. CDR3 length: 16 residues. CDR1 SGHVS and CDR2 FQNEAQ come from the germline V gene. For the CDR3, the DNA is TGTGCCAGCAGCCTGGGGAGACGGGCAACTAATGAAAAACTGTTTTTT. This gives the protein CASSLGRRATNEKLFF.

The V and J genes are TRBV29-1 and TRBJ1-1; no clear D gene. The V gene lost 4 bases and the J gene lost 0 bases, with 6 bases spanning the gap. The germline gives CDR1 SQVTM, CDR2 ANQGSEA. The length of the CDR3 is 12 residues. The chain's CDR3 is CSVGLVNTEAFF. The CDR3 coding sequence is TGCAGCGTTGGACTGGTGAACACTGAAGCTTTCTTT.

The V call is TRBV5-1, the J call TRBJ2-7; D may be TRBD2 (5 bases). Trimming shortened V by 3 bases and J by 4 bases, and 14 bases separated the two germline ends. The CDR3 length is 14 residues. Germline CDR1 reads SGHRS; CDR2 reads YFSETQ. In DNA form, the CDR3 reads TGCGCCAGCAGCTCGAGTGGACGGAGGTACGAGCAGTACTTC. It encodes CASSSSGRRYEQYF.

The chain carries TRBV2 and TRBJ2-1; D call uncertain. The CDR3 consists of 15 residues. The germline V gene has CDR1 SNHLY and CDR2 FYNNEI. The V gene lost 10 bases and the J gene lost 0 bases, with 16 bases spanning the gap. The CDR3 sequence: CANTETSPSYNEQFF. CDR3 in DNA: TGTGCCAACACAGAGACTTCCCCCTCCTACAATGAGCAGTTCTTC.

This chain's CDR3 is CSVKRDGSSYEQYF. DNA for the CDR3: TGCAGCGTTAAGAGAGACGGGAGCTCCTACGAGCAGTACTTC. The chain recombines TRBV29-1 with TRBJ2-7; tentatively, D is TRBD2 (6 bases). V lost 5 bases, J lost 0 bases, and 14 bases lay in between. Germline V gene lookup returns CDR1 SQVTM and CDR2 ANQGSEA. The CDR3 has 14 residues.

The CDR3, as DNA: TGCAGTGCTAGAGATATGGGTCAGGGGACTGGGGCCAACGTCCTGACTTTC. Encoded protein: CSARDMGQGTGANVLTF. The rearrangement uses TRBV20-1 and TRBJ2-6; TRBD1 might be the D (6 bases). V lost 0 bases to trimming and J lost 2 bases, with 14 bases between them. Germline V gene sequence: CDR1 DFQATT, CDR2 SNEGSKA (reference sequence). This CDR3 region has 17 residues.

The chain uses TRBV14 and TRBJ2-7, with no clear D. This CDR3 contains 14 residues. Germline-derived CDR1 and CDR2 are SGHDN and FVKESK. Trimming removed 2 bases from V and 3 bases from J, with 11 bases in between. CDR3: CASSQRQELYEQYF. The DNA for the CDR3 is TGTGCCAGCAGCCAACGGCAGGAGCTCTACGAGCAGTACTTC.

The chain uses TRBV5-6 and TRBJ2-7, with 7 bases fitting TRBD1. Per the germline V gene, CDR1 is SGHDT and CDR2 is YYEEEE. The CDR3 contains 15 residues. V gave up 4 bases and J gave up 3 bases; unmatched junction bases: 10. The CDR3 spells CASSEQGPRYYEQYF. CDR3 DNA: TGTGCCAGCAGCGAACAGGGGCCGAGATACTACGAGCAGTACTTC.